This T cell receptor beta chain was recovered during a study of T cell responses to AZD1222 COVID-19 vaccine. Findings of the study overall: The study found vaccine-associated CD4 TCRs spanning spike, dominant at 160-218 and 743-854. All repertoire sampling was performed exclusively after the peak T cell response. Two AZD1222 administrations were followed by greater Spike-specific TCR breadth and depth.

This clone is a singleton in its sample. Its cognate antigen is unknown. Trimming stripped 3 bases from V and 5 bases from J, with 13 bases between. The CDR3 covers 15 residues. Germline V gives CDR1 SGHAT, CDR2 FQNNGV. Assay used: immunoSEQ multiplex PCR; TCRdb lists only in-frame clones, some missing. The sample yields 150,000 to 200,000 clones, approximately 90% seen once. J is TRBJ2-2 and V is TRBV11-2; a possible D gene is TRBD2 (5 bases). The source was peripheral blood, collected 28 days after the second AZD1222 dose. This TCR came from an adult who received the AZD1222 COVID-19 vaccine. The DNA of the CDR3 is TGTGCCAGCAGCTTCCTAAGGACGGGAACCGGGGAGCTGTTTTTT. This encodes CASSFLRTGTGELFF. Looking up the rest from reference TRBV11-2 and TRBJ2-2 gives the full variable domain: EAGVAQSPRYKIIEKRQSVAFWCNPISGHATLYWYQQILGQGPKLLIQFQNNGVVDDSQLPKDRFSAERLKGVDSTLKIQPAKLEDSAVYLCASSFLRTGTGELFFGEGSRLTVL.